Below are 27 T cell receptor beta chains sequenced from a single sample in a study of blood T cell repertoires in COVID-19. The table came from immunoSEQ multiplex PCR; TCRdb's copy has only in-frame clones and leaves some out. The table records around 180,000 clones, around 85% of them present only once. Sequencing used peripheral blood. The receptors shown here come from a person aged 65-85 years with COVID-19, enrolled during active disease.

The chain couples TRBV19 to TRBJ2-7, with D maybe TRBD1 (7 bases). Germline CDR1 is LNHDA and CDR2 is SQIVND (reference sequence). The germline V and J ends were trimmed by 4 bases and 6 bases, with 19 bases remaining between them. This CDR3 comprises 15 residues. The CDR3 bases are TGTGCCAGTAGTAACTGGCGGGACAGCTCGATCGAGCAGTACTTC. As protein: CASSNWRDSSIEQYF.

The chain recombines TRBV28 with TRBJ1-5; unclear D gene. The V end was cut by 5 bases, the J end by 2 bases, with 7 bases between. In germline, CDR1 is MDHEN, CDR2 SYDVKM. The CDR3 length is 13 residues. The CDR3 sequence is CASSPRRNQPQHF. CDR3 DNA: TGTGCCAGCAGTCCGAGGCGCAATCAGCCCCAGCATTTT.

J is TRBJ2-1 and V is TRBV9; D perhaps matches TRBD2 (6 bases). Looked up from germline, CDR1 is SGDLS and CDR2 is YYNGEE. Trimming took 7 bases from V and 2 from J, leaving 13 bases between them. The CDR3 extends over 14 amino acids. The CDR3 nucleotides read TGTGCCAGCTCCCAGCGGGCTACCTACAATGAGCAGTTCTTC. It encodes CASSQRATYNEQFF.

The chain is built from TRBV7-9 and TRBJ1-5; the match to TRBD1 covers 9 bases. Trimming took 2 bases from V and 5 from J; bases not matched to a gene: 10. The CDR3 contains 17 residues. Germline CDR1 reads SEHNR; CDR2 reads FQNEAQ (reference sequence). CDR3 loop: CASSLRRGQGKDQPQHF. For the CDR3, the DNA is TGTGCCAGCAGCTTACGGAGGGGACAGGGTAAAGATCAGCCCCAGCATTTT.

V usage is TRBV5-1 and J usage is TRBJ2-7, with 8 bases aligning to TRBD2. After removal of 2 bases from V and 2 bases from J, the junction contained 6 bases not matched to a gene. Per germline, CDR1 SGHRS and CDR2 YFSETQ. The CDR3 consists of 15 residues. The CDR3 DNA is TGCGCCAGCAGCTTAGGAGCGGGGGTCCCCTACGAGCAGTACTTC. Translation gives CASSLGAGVPYEQYF.

The chain links TRBV29-1 to TRBJ2-3; TRBD1 is a possible D gene (6 bases). This CDR3 is 15 amino acids long. Germline assignment: CDR1 SQVTM and CDR2 ANQGSEA. V lost 3 bases to trimming and J lost 0 bases, with 13 bases between them. The CDR3 loop reads CSVDYRTASTDTQYF. The CDR3 nucleotides are TGCAGCGTTGATTACAGGACAGCTAGCACAGATACGCAGTATTTT.

This clone was seen only a few times. The genes are TRBV7-3 and TRBJ2-1; maybe TRBD1 (5 bases). This CDR3 is built from 14 residues. Germline lookup yields CDR1 SGHTA and CDR2 FQGTGA. The V gene lost 2 bases and the J gene lost 6 bases, with 11 bases spanning the gap. This CDR3 is CASSLFQGSNEQFF. The CDR3 DNA reads TGTGCCAGCAGCTTATTCCAGGGTAGCAATGAGCAGTTCTTC.

The chain joins TRBV29-1 to TRBJ1-1; weak D call: TRBD1 (5 bases). Germline V gene sequence: CDR1 SQVTM, CDR2 ANQGSEA. V lost 4 bases and J lost 1, with 10 bases in between. The CDR3 is 13 residues long. The CDR3 sequence is CSVVWGGNTEAFF. As DNA, the CDR3 is TGCAGCGTTGTGTGGGGGGGGAACACTGAAGCTTTCTTT.

V and J are TRBV2 and TRBJ1-4, with TRBD1 matching over 7 bases. V lost 6 bases and J lost 6; bases outside the gene matches: 7. Germline CDR1 SNHLY, CDR2 FYNNEI. CDR3 length equals 14 residues. The CDR3, as DNA: TGTGCCAGCAGACCCGGGACAGCGGATGAAAAACTGTTTTTT. The encoded protein is CASRPGTADEKLFF.

DNA for the CDR3: TGCGCCAGCAGCTTGGATGCGGCCAACACTGAAGCTTTCTTT. This sequence encodes CASSLDAANTEAFF. V gene TRBV5-1 combines with J gene TRBJ1-1; unclear D gene. V lost 0 bases to trimming and J lost 2 bases, with 8 bases between them. Germline lookup yields CDR1 SGHRS and CDR2 YFSETQ. The CDR3 extends over 14 amino acids.

The chain links TRBV6-2 or TRBV6-3 to TRBJ2-3, with 7 bases aligning to TRBD2. The CDR3 is made up of 19 amino acids. Germline loops: CDR1 MNHEY, CDR2 SVGEGT. Trimming cost V 0 bases and J 4 bases; bases outside gene matches: 16. CDR3 sequence (DNA): TGTGCCAGCAGTTACTCCTACGCCGGGACTACCCCCGTGGCAGATACGCAGTATTTT. It encodes CASSYSYAGTTPVADTQYF.

The chain uses TRBV14 and TRBJ2-3; D unresolved. CDR3 length: 14 residues. The V and J ends lost 2 bases and 0 bases respectively, with 6 bases between them. In germline, CDR1 is SGHDN, CDR2 FVKESK. The CDR3 DNA follows: TGTGCCAGCAGCCAACCTTTGAGCACAGATACGCAGTATTTT. Protein sequence: CASSQPLSTDTQYF.

V gene TRBV6-6 combines with J gene TRBJ1-2; a weak D match, TRBD1 (5 bases). The germline V gene encodes CDR1 MNHNY and CDR2 SVGAGI (reference sequence). The germline V and J ends were trimmed by 2 bases and 7 bases, with 11 bases remaining between them. CDR3 length: 13 amino acids. In DNA, the CDR3 is TGTGCCAGCAGTTACCCTCCCGGGGGTGGCTACACCTTC. Its protein is CASSYPPGGGYTF.

This rearrangement joins TRBV19 to TRBJ2-7; no clear D. This CDR3 is built from 9 residues. V was shortened by 11 bases and J by 4 bases, with 6 bases between the two germline ends. CDR1 and CDR2 (germline): LNHDA, SQIVND (reference sequence). The CDR3 sequence: CAHTYEQYF. In DNA, the CDR3 is TGTGCCCATACTTACGAGCAGTACTTC.

This chain connects TRBV9 to TRBJ2-1; no clear D gene. CDR1 SGDLS and CDR2 YYNGEE come from the germline V gene. V lost 2 bases to trimming and J lost 0 bases, with 9 bases between them. This CDR3 contains 15 residues. The CDR3 coding sequence is TGTGCCAGCAGCGTGATGATCGGCTCCTACAATGAGCAGTTCTTC. Translated, it gives CASSVMIGSYNEQFF.

The chain is built from TRBV19 and TRBJ1-6, with 8 positions matching TRBD1. V was pared by 5 bases and J by 7 bases, with 4 bases of the junction left unmatched. The CDR3 length is 14 residues. The germline V gene encodes CDR1 LNHDA and CDR2 SQIVND (reference sequence). DNA for the CDR3: TGTGCCAGTAGTCCCGGGACAGGCAATTCACCCCTCCACTTT. Translation gives CASSPGTGNSPLHF.

This clone was seen a handful of times. The V gene is TRBV4-3, the J gene TRBJ2-7; D is uncertain. V lost 0 bases and J 1 base, leaving 10 bases between the germline ends. The CDR3 contains 15 residues. From germline, CDR1 is LGHNA and CDR2 YSLEER. CDR3 residues: CASSQDGGGSYEQYF. DNA of the CDR3: TGCGCCAGCAGCCAAGATGGTGGCGGATCCTACGAGCAGTACTTC.

The V gene is TRBV7-9, the J gene TRBJ1-5; D perhaps matches TRBD1 (5 bases). Germline loops: CDR1 SEHNR, CDR2 FQNEAQ (reference sequence). The CDR3 contains 15 residues. V was clipped by 2 bases and J by 0 bases, with 8 bases between them. CDR3: CASSLTQGSNQPQHF. CDR3 nucleotides: TGTGCCAGCAGCTTAACCCAGGGTAGCAATCAGCCCCAGCATTTT.

Concerning this clone itself: Its ends do not fully match the called genes, so a read error is possible. This rearrangement joins TRBV27 to TRBJ2-4; perhaps TRBD2 as D (6 bases). The CDR3 runs 16 residues. Germline V lookup: CDR1 MNHEY, CDR2 SMNVEV (reference sequence). CDR3 sequence: CASSLDPTRVKYIQYF. The CDR3 DNA is TGTGCCAGCAGTTTAGACCCGACTAGGGTCAAATACATTCAGTACTTC.

The chain has TRBV19 and TRBJ2-3; TRBD2 matches at 8 bases. CDR1 is LNHDA, CDR2 SQIVND, per germline (reference sequence). Trimming removed 4 bases from V and 5 bases from J; junction bases left unmatched: 5. The CDR3 is 14 amino acids. The CDR3 region is CASSSFGGGDTQYF. CDR3 nucleotide sequence: TGTGCCAGTAGTAGCTTCGGGGGGGGAGATACGCAGTATTTT. Full variable domain (remainder filled in from reference TRBV19 and TRBJ2-3): DGGITQSPKYLFRKEGQNVTLSCEQNLNHDAMYWYRQDPGQGLRLIYYSQIVNDFQKGDIAEGYSVSREKKESFPLTVTSAQKNPTAFYLCASSSFGGGDTQYFGPGTRLTVL.

The chain combines TRBV6-5 with TRBJ1-5; possible D gene TRBD1, 5 bases. V was cut by 8 bases and J by 3 bases, with 14 bases left in between. The germline CDR1 and CDR2 sequences are MNHEY and SVGAGI. The length of the CDR3 is 14 residues. CDR3 DNA: TGTGCCAGCGCCTCGGGGGTGTACAATCAGCCCCAGCATTTT. Its protein is CASASGVYNQPQHF.

The chain links TRBV7-2 to TRBJ1-2; the match to TRBD1 covers 7 bases. From germline, CDR1 is SGHTA and CDR2 FQGNSA. V was pared by 6 bases and J by 1 base, with 5 bases of the junction left unmatched. The CDR3 spans 14 residues. CDR3 sequence reads: CASRPGQNNYGYTF. In nucleotides, the CDR3 is TGTGCCAGCAGACCGGGACAGAATAACTATGGCTACACCTTC. Full variable domain (outside the CDR3, taken from reference TRBV7-2 and TRBJ1-2): GAGVSQSPSNKVTEKGKDVELRCDPISGHTALYWYRQSLGQGLEFLIYFQGNSAPDKSGLPSDRFSAERTGGSVSTLTIQRTQQEDSAVYLCASRPGQNNYGYTFGSGTRLTVV.

The genes are TRBV27 and TRBJ2-2, with TRBD1 matching 9 bases. V lost 2 bases and J lost 0; bases outside the gene matches: 7. The CDR3 runs 18 residues. Germline V gene data show CDR1 as MNHEY and CDR2 as SMNVEV (reference sequence). CDR3 coding DNA: TGTGCCAGCAGTTTACGACTGACAGGGGGAACGAACACCGGGGAGCTGTTTTTT. Its protein is CASSLRLTGGTNTGELFF.

The J gene is TRBJ1-5, the V gene TRBV19; TRBD1 is a possible D gene (5 bases). CDR3 size: 13 residues. Deletions cut 4 bases from V and 6 bases from J, with 10 bases between. Germline-derived CDR1 and CDR2 are LNHDA and SQIVND (reference sequence). The CDR3 protein is CASSTQGGQPQHF. In DNA, the CDR3 is TGTGCCAGTAGTACTCAGGGAGGTCAGCCCCAGCATTTT.

The chain has TRBV4-2 and TRBJ2-3; the match to TRBD2 covers 12 bases. Germline CDR1 LGHNA, CDR2 YNFKEQ. With 1 base clipped from V and 6 bases from J, the junction kept 5 bases outside the gene matches. This CDR3 spans 16 amino acids. The CDR3 sequence is CASSQATSGSQDTQYF. In DNA, the CDR3 is TGTGCCAGCAGCCAAGCGACTAGCGGGAGTCAGGATACGCAGTATTTT.

V and J are TRBV14 and TRBJ1-4, with D uncertain. With 1 base removed from V and 6 bases from J, the gap between germline ends came to 9 bases. The V gene's germline CDR1 is SGHDN and CDR2 FVKESK. The CDR3 consists of 14 residues. The CDR3 DNA follows: TGTGCCAGCAGCCAAGGGACTTGGTATGAAAAACTGTTTTTT. Its translation is CASSQGTWYEKLFF.

The V call is TRBV5-5, the J call TRBJ1-4, with a possible D match to TRBD1 (5 bases). CDR1 is SGHKS, CDR2 YYEKEE, per germline (reference sequence). The CDR3 is made up of 15 amino acids. V lost 0 bases and J 10 bases, leaving 16 bases between the germline ends. The CDR3 DNA sequence: TGTGCCAGCAGCTTGGGTGTCACTGGGGGGGGAAAACTGTTTTTT. Protein product: CASSLGVTGGGKLFF.